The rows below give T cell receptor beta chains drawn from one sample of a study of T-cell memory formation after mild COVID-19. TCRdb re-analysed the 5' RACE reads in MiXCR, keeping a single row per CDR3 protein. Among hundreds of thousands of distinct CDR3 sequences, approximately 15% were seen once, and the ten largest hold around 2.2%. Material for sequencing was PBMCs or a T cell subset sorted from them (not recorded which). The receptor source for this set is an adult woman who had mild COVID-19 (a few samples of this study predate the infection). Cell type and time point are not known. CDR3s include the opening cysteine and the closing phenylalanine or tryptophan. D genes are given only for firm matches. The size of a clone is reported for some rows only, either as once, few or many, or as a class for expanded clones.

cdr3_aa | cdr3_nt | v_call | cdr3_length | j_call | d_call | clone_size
CASSHNPTGDQPQHF | TGTGCCAGCAGCCATAATCCGACAGGGGATCAGCCCCAGCATTTT | TRBV7-8 | 15 | TRBJ1-5 | TRBD1 | few
CASSLGPESNQPQHF | TGCGCCAGCAGCTTGGGTCCGGAGAGCAATCAGCCCCAGCATTTT | TRBV5-1 | 15 | TRBJ1-5 | - | -
CASSRGQASNQPQHF | TGTGCCAGCAGCCGGGGACAGGCTAGCAATCAGCCCCAGCATTTT | TRBV12-3/TRBV12-4 | 15 | TRBJ1-5 | TRBD1 | few
CASSSLEGYGYTF | TGTGCCAGCAGCTCACTCGAGGGTTATGGCTACACCTTC | TRBV7-6 | 13 | TRBJ1-2 | - | many
CASSTRTGGLTEAFF | TGTGCCAGCAGCACACGGACAGGGGGACTTACTGAAGCTTTCTTT | TRBV7-2 | 15 | TRBJ1-1 | TRBD1 | -
CSALRGSGADTQYF | TGCAGTGCTCTCCGGGGGAGTGGGGCAGATACGCAGTATTTT | TRBV20-1 | 14 | TRBJ2-3 | - | -
CASSLTAGANYGYTF | TGCGCCAGCAGCTTGACAGCAGGGGCAAACTATGGCTACACCTTC | TRBV5-1 | 15 | TRBJ1-2 | - | few
CASSQSGCVGVGDSYEQYF | TGCGCCAGCAGTCAATCGGGGTGCGTTGGGGTAGGGGACTCCTACGAGCAGTACTTC | TRBV23-1 | 19 | TRBJ2-7 | - | -
CASSQQITGAETQYF | TGTGCCAGCAGCCAACAGATAACTGGCGCGGAGACCCAGTACTTC | TRBV7-6 | 15 | TRBJ2-5 | - | -
CASSPTGTGAYNEQFF | TGTGCCAGCAGCCCCACCGGGACAGGGGCCTACAATGAGCAGTTCTTC | TRBV6-5 | 16 | TRBJ2-1 | TRBD1 | -
CASSGDTNEQFF | TGTGCCAGCAGTGGAGATACCAATGAGCAGTTCTTC | TRBV25-1 | 12 | TRBJ2-1 | - | -
CARSDDFLYNEQFF | TGCGCCAGAAGCGACGACTTTCTCTACAATGAGCAGTTCTTC | TRBV5-1 | 14 | TRBJ2-1 | - | -
CASSLVGTEDSPLHF | TGTGCCAGCAGCTTAGTGGGGACCGAGGATTCACCCCTCCACTTT | TRBV7-6 | 15 | TRBJ1-6 | - | few
CASRQAEWTDTQYF | TGTGCCAGCAGGCAAGCCGAGTGGACAGATACGCAGTATTTT | TRBV12-3/TRBV12-4 | 14 | TRBJ2-3 | - | few
CASSQGVAGELFF | TGTGCCAGCAGCCAGGGCGTCGCCGGGGAGCTGTTTTTT | TRBV3-1 | 13 | TRBJ2-2 | - | many
CASSEGTSKFYF | TGTGCCAGCAGTGAAGGGACTTCTAAATTCTACTTC | TRBV2 | 12 | TRBJ2-4 | - | few
CSAKKQGVVGEKLFF | TGCAGTGCTAAGAAACAGGGGGTCGTCGGTGAAAAACTGTTTTTT | TRBV20-1 | 15 | TRBJ1-4 | TRBD1 | -